A selection of T cell receptor beta chains follows, all from one sample in a study of cytomegalovirus exposure and HLA in healthy donors. TCRdb's table, derived via immunoSEQ multiplex PCR, lists solely in-frame clones and lacks some. The table records under 150,000 clones, about four fifths of them present only once. The sample comprised PBMCs. The receptors come from a woman between 35 and 50 years old in good health and CMV-seronegative. CDR3s include the opening cysteine and the closing phenylalanine or tryptophan. A D gene is named only where the DNA matches it firmly. For some rows the clone size is stated as once, few or many, or as a class when expanded; others skip it.

size: NA
D: NA
J: TRBJ2-2
V: TRBV4-2
CDR3: CASSQDLGGGTAGELFF
DNA: TGTGCCAGCAGCCAAGATTTGGGGGGGGGCACTGCCGGGGAGCTGTTTTTT

size: NA
D: TRBD1
J: TRBJ1-2
V: TRBV25-1
CDR3: CASRQGRYGYTF
DNA: TGTGCCAGCCGACAGGGCCGCTATGGCTACACCTTC

size: NA
D: NA
J: TRBJ1-5
V: TRBV7-2
CDR3: CASSARVGGKYQPQHF
DNA: TGTGCCAGCAGTGCGAGGGTAGGAGGCAAATATCAGCCCCAGCATTTT

size: once
D: TRBD2
J: TRBJ2-5
V: TRBV2
CDR3: CASSKLAGGPWEQYF
DNA: TGTGCCAGCAGTAAACTAGCGGGAGGACCTTGGGAGCAGTACTTC

size: once
D: NA
J: TRBJ2-3
V: TRBV15
CDR3: CATSRPTSPDTDTQYF
DNA: TGTGCCACCAGCAGACCTACTAGCCCCGACACAGATACGCAGTATTTT

size: NA
D: NA
J: TRBJ2-7
V: TRBV19
CDR3: CASNRGGGPYEQYF
DNA: TGTGCCAGTAACAGAGGGGGGGGCCCCTACGAGCAGTACTTC

size: NA
D: TRBD1
J: TRBJ1-6
V: TRBV19
CDR3: CASSVGQVINSPLHF
DNA: TGTGCCAGTAGTGTAGGACAGGTGATAAATTCACCCCTCCACTTT

size: NA
D: NA
J: TRBJ2-5
V: TRBV5-4
CDR3: CASSSDYETQYF
DNA: TGTGCCAGCAGCTCCGACTACGAGACCCAGTACTTC

size: NA
D: NA
J: TRBJ2-5
V: TRBV11-2
CDR3: CASSLGAGRETQYF
DNA: TGTGCCAGCAGCTTAGGGGCAGGGAGGGAGACCCAGTACTTC

size: NA
D: TRBD1
J: TRBJ2-1
V: TRBV5-4
CDR3: CASSPRQGTYNEQFF
DNA: TGTGCCAGCAGCCCTCGACAGGGGACCTACAATGAGCAGTTCTTC

size: NA
D: NA
J: TRBJ1-3
V: TRBV28
CDR3: CASSSTGYSAGNTIYF
DNA: TGTGCCAGCAGCTCAACAGGGTATAGCGCCGGAAACACCATATATTTT

size: NA
D: TRBD1
J: TRBJ2-3
V: TRBV19
CDR3: CASSRSDRVGGTDTQYF
DNA: TGTGCCAGTAGTAGGTCGGACAGGGTAGGTGGCACAGATACGCAGTATTTT